This record covers a single T cell receptor beta chain. This specimen belongs to a study of blood T cell repertoires in COVID-19. The method was immunoSEQ multiplex PCR; TCRdb's version includes in-frame clones alone and lacks a portion of them. Of 95,000 to 150,000 clones listed, over 75% are singletons. This receptor was taken from a man between 60 and 75 years old with active or convalescent COVID-19. Material: peripheral blood.

The DNA for the CDR3 is TGTGCCAGCAGCGTAGGTGGCGGGGCGTACCAAGAGACCCAGTACTTC. It codes for CASSVGGGAYQETQYF. The V gene is TRBV9, the J gene TRBJ2-5; D might be TRBD2 (6 bases). Trimming left V 0 bases short and J 0 bases short, with 12 bases between. CDR3 size: 16 residues. From germline, CDR1 is SGDLS and CDR2 YYNGEE.